The 17 T cell receptor beta chains reported below all come from one sample, sequenced in a study of Ad26.COV2.S vaccination and SARS-CoV-2 variants (dated by TCRdb to the early 2020s). The library was prepared using the immunoSEQ multiplex PCR assay. TCRdb carries this immuneACCESS record with in-frame sequences only. Its versions omit some clonotypes, under half of them owing to an unresolved V gene in the studies checked, with the rest unexplained. This sample gives approximately 360,000 clones in total; around 82% of them show up just once. Nearly 7.5% of the sample is held by the ten biggest clonotypes. Reading the label with the study, this specimen's treatment or condition is: around 19 received Ad26.COV2.S at low or high dose, single or two shots; several received placebo; per-sample allocation not given. Repertoires of vaccine and placebo recipients were sequenced from samples taken on day 63 after the first injection.

This specimen consisted of peripheral blood, obtained in a trial of Ad26.COV2.S vaccine versus placebo. These receptors were taken from a person aged 18-65 years who received the Ad26.COV2.S COVID-19 vaccine or a placebo.

V and J are TRBV7-6 and TRBJ2-5; 11 bases are a match to TRBD2. Germline V gene sequence: CDR1 SGHVS, CDR2 FNYEAQ. This CDR3 contains 15 residues. Losses at the gene ends were 1 base for V and 5 bases for J; bases not matched to a gene: 3. This CDR3 is CASSLGVAGGETQYF. The CDR3 bases are TGTGCCAGCAGCTTAGGTGTAGCGGGGGGGGAGACCCAGTACTTC.

The chain employs TRBV4-2 and TRBJ1-1; 8 bases map to TRBD1. The CDR3 consists of 14 residues. Unmatched junction bases numbered 8, after V lost 7 bases and J lost 4 bases. The germline CDR1 and CDR2 sequences are LGHNA and YNFKEQ. The DNA for the CDR3 is TGTGCCAGCACGCGGACAGGGAGCTCCACTGAAGCTTTCTTT. Amino acids: CASTRTGSSTEAFF.

V is TRBV19 and J is TRBJ2-2; D is undetermined. Trimming took off 0 bases at V and 1 base at J, with 0 bases between the two ends. Germline CDR1 LNHDA, CDR2 SQIVND (reference sequence). The CDR3 is 13 amino acids. The CDR3 DNA reads as TGTGCCAGTAGTATAGAGAACACCGGGGAGCTGTTTTTT. The encoded protein is CASSIENTGELFF.

This chain connects TRBV7-2 to TRBJ1-1; D might be TRBD1 (6 bases). There are 14 residues in the CDR3. Per the germline V gene, CDR1 is SGHTA and CDR2 is FQGNSA. Trimming took off 8 bases at V and 2 bases at J, with 15 bases between the two ends. CDR3 nucleotides: TGTGCCAGCGGATCCGGAGGGGGAAACACTGAAGCTTTCTTT. Translating it yields CASGSGGGNTEAFF.

The chain joins TRBV6-5 to TRBJ1-2; D is uncertain. Germline V gene lookup returns CDR1 MNHEY and CDR2 SVGAGI. Trimming took 2 bases from V and 8 from J, leaving 12 bases between them. This CDR3 comprises 13 residues. CDR3 sequence: CASSYEGLGGYTF. The CDR3 coding sequence is TGTGCCAGCAGTTACGAAGGGCTGGGAGGCTACACCTTC.

The V call is TRBV3-1 (or the pseudogene TRBV3-2), the J call TRBJ1-2; D is undetermined. CDR3 length equals 14 residues. V was trimmed by 1 base and J by 7 bases, leaving 13 bases between them. From germline, CDR1 is LGHDT and CDR2 YNNKEL (reference sequence). The CDR3 nucleotides are TGTGCCAGCAGCCAAGCCTCATCGGCGGGTGGCTACACCTTC. Its protein is CASSQASSAGGYTF.

V and J are TRBV24-1 and TRBJ1-2; TRBD1 might be the D (6 bases). CDR1 is KGHDR, CDR2 SFDVKD, per germline. The V end lost 7 bases, the J end lost 3 bases, and 14 bases lay between the germline ends. CDR3 size: 14 residues. CDR3 nucleotide sequence: TGTGCCACCAGCCGCGGAGGGGGAGACTATGGCTACACCTTC. Its protein product is CATSRGGGDYGYTF.

This sequence joins TRBV5-6 and TRBJ1-2; D gene uncertain. The CDR3 loop spans 17 amino acids. The germline gives CDR1 SGHDT, CDR2 YYEEEE. V shed 6 bases and J shed 5 bases, with 26 bases lying between them. The DNA for the CDR3 is TGTGCCAGCAACCGGGAGGGATTGGCTGCCTTCCCTTATGGCTACACCTTC. Its translation is CASNREGLAAFPYGYTF.

The gene calls are TRBV23-1 and TRBJ1-5; D is unclear. TRBV23-1 is an open reading frame whose function is uncertain. CDR3 size: 15 residues. Trimming pared 3 bases from V and 5 bases from J, leaving 14 bases between. CDR3 amino acids: CASSHVREADQPQHF. The CDR3 DNA is TGCGCCAGCAGTCACGTCCGGGAGGCCGATCAGCCCCAGCATTTT.

V and J are TRBV5-4 and TRBJ1-2; the D gene is possibly TRBD1 (5 bases). CDR1 is SGHNT and CDR2 is YYREEE in the germline V gene (reference sequence). V gave up 1 base and J gave up 4 bases, with 11 bases separating them. This CDR3 comprises 14 residues. DNA for the CDR3: TGTGCCAGCAGCTTGACAGGAATGGCCTATGGCTACACCTTC. Its translation: CASSLTGMAYGYTF.

A few counts support this clone. V usage is TRBV5-4 and J usage is TRBJ2-5; weak D call: TRBD1 (6 bases). This CDR3 has 12 amino acids. V dropped 5 bases and J dropped 6 bases, with 11 bases sitting between them. Germline CDR1 SGHNT, CDR2 YYREEE (reference sequence). This CDR3 is CASSSTGKTQYF. The CDR3 region has the DNA TGTGCCAGCAGTTCTACAGGGAAGACCCAGTACTTC.

V is TRBV19 and J is TRBJ2-3, with 13 bases aligning to TRBD2. J was trimmed by 8 bases and V by 5 bases; bases with no gene match: 16. The CDR3 consists of 18 residues. Germline CDR1 is LNHDA and CDR2 is SQIVND (reference sequence). This CDR3 is CASSFLTSGRPGSGTQYF. DNA for the CDR3: TGTGCCAGTAGTTTCCTGACTAGCGGGAGGCCCGGTTCGGGTACGCAGTATTTT.

The genes are TRBV19 and TRBJ1-6; unclear D gene. The CDR3 covers 14 residues. The germline gives CDR1 LNHDA, CDR2 SQIVND (reference sequence). Trimming stripped 0 bases from V and 8 bases from J, with 8 bases between. The CDR3 sequence: CASSIDLDDSPLHF. The CDR3 DNA follows: TGTGCCAGTAGTATAGATCTTGATGATTCACCCCTCCACTTT. Filled out from reference TRBV19 and TRBJ1-6, the complete variable domain reads DGGITQSPKYLFRKEGQNVTLSCEQNLNHDAMYWYRQDPGQGLRLIYYSQIVNDFQKGDIAEGYSVSREKKESFPLTVTSAQKNPTAFYLCASSIDLDDSPLHFGNGTRLTVT.

The J gene is TRBJ2-5, the V gene TRBV5-1; D unresolved. This CDR3 is built from 14 residues. CDR1 is SGHRS and CDR2 is YFSETQ in the germline V gene. Trimming removed 0 bases at V and 7 bases at J, with 13 bases between. CDR3 DNA sequence: TGCGCCAGCAGCTTGGTTCCACCATCCGGGACCCAGTACTTC. Its protein product is CASSLVPPSGTQYF.

The chain carries TRBV5-5 and TRBJ1-2; D not resolved. CDR3 size: 14 residues. Germline V gene data show CDR1 as SGHKS and CDR2 as YYEKEE (reference sequence). The germline V and J ends were trimmed by 4 bases and 4 bases, with 14 bases remaining between them. The CDR3 nucleotides read TGTGCCAGCAGCCTTTTTTGGGGAGTCTATGGCTACACCTTC. It translates to CASSLFWGVYGYTF.

The rearrangement links TRBV7-9 to TRBJ2-1; possible D gene TRBD1, 7 bases. Germline V gives CDR1 SEHNR, CDR2 FQNEAQ (reference sequence). The ends were cut back, 5 bases at V and 4 bases at J, with 15 bases in the middle. The CDR3 totals 15 residues. Here the CDR3 reads CASSRTGGGYNEQFF. CDR3 nucleotide sequence: TGTGCCAGCAGCCGGACAGGAGGGGGGTACAATGAGCAGTTCTTC.

Regarding this clone: The same CDR3 can be traced to other DNA sequences in this sample. This chain connects TRBV4-3 to TRBJ2-1; possibly TRBD2 for D (5 bases). Germline assignment: CDR1 LGHNA and CDR2 YSLEER. CDR3 size: 15 residues. Trimming removed 1 base at V and 0 bases at J, with 7 bases between. The chain's CDR3 is CASSQATSSYNEQFF. The CDR3 region has the DNA TGCGCCAGCAGCCAAGCTACTAGCTCCTACAATGAGCAGTTCTTC.